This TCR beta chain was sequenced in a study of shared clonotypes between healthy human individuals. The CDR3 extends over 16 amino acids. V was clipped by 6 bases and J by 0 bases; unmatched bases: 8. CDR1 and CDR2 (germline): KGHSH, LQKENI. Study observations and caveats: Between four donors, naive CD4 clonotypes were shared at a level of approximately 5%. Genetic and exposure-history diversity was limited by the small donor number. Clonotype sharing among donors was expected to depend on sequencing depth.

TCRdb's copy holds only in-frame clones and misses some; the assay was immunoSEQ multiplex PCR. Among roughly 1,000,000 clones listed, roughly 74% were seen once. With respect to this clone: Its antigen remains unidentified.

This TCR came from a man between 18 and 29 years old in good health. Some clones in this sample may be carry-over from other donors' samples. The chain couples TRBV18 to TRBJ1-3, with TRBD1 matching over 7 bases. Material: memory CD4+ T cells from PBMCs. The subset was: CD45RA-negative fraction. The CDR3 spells CASSPRDSSSGNTIYF. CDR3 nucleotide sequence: TGTGCCAGCTCGCCCAGGGACAGCTCCTCTGGAAACACCATATATTTT.